Presented here are 8 T cell receptor beta chains from one specimen sequenced in a study of tumor-infiltrating lymphocytes in primary liver carcinoma. Unsorted bulk tissue of about 19-31 mg yielded co-extracted RNA and DNA. A primer matching the constant region was used to make TCR beta cDNA from 450 to 500 ng of total RNA. Three-round nested multiplex PCR performed with slightly modified ARM-PCR produced the TCR beta libraries. PCR rounds one and two used TRBV1-TRBV30 forward primers with a C-beta reverse primer for around 9 cycles each. TCRdb reprocessed the multiplex PCR reads via MiXCR and lists one record per CDR3 protein. The sample yields some 120,000 distinct CDR3 sequences, 64% seen once. Sequencing was carried out using liver tumor tissue from sampling region 3. Subset indicated: tumor region T3, left-lateral pole. Receptors originate from a woman aged 55 to 70 with primary liver carcinoma and hepatitis B virus infection.

Notes on this clonotype: This may be a read error, as it is one base from a much larger clone. The CDR3 protein is CAIRAERLRTDTQYF. Written as DNA, the CDR3 is TGTGCCATCAGGGCGGAACGGTTACGCACAGATACGCAGTATTTT. The chain has TRBV28 and TRBJ2-3, with D perhaps matching TRBD1 (5 bases). CDR3 length: 15 residues. V was trimmed by 10 bases and J by 1 base, leaving 18 bases between them. Germline CDR1 MDHEN, CDR2 SYDVKM.

Details on this clonotype: A read error may produce the germline difference seen at one junction end. The V gene is TRBV11-2, the J gene TRBJ2-4; D perhaps matches TRBD2 (6 bases). The germline CDR1 and CDR2 sequences are SGHAT and FQNNGV. There are 16 residues in the CDR3. CDR3 sequence: CTSSYPGLRDKNIQYF. As DNA, the CDR3 is TGTACCAGCAGCTACCCCGGGTTGCGGGACAAAAACATTCAGTACTTC. The full variable domain, completed using reference TRBV11-2 and TRBJ2-4, is EAGVAQSPRYKIIEKRQSVAFWCNPISGHATLYWYQQILGQGPKLLIQFQNNGVVDDSQLPKDRFSAERLKGVDSTLKIQPAKLEDSAVYLCTSSYPGLRDKNIQYFGAGTRLSVL.

About this clonotype: The conserved phenylalanine or tryptophan normally closing the CDR3 is absent here, so this likely arose from a read error. The chain joins TRBV11-2 to TRBJ2-5; 8 nucleotides line up with TRBD2. CDR1 and CDR2 from the germline V gene are SGHAT and FQNNGV. CDR3 size: 13 residues. The CDR3 region is CASSLRGAETQYY. Here the CDR3 DNA reads TGTGCTAGCAGCCTGCGGGGGGCCGAGACCCAGTACTAC.

With regard to this clonotype: It may be a read error: a sequence one base away is much more abundant. The chain carries TRBV5-4 and TRBJ2-7; 7 nucleotides line up with TRBD1. Trimming removed 8 bases from V and 0 bases from J; junction bases left unmatched: 11. CDR3 length equals 15 residues. Germline V gives CDR1 SGHNT, CDR2 YYREEE (reference sequence). The CDR3 region has the DNA TGTGCCAGGAGCGTCGGGACAGCGGACTCCTACGAGCAGTACTTC. This gives the protein CARSVGTADSYEQYF.

With regard to this clonotype: Compared with germline, one end of the junction differs, possibly owing to a read error. V is TRBV11-2 and J is TRBJ2-1; the D gene could be TRBD1 or TRBD2 (5 bases each). The CDR3 totals 17 residues. Looked up from germline, CDR1 is SGHAT and CDR2 is FQNNGV. The CDR3, as DNA: TGCGCCATCAGCTTACGACCGGGGCAGAGATTCTGCAATGAGCAGTTCTTC. It specifies CAISLRPGQRFCNEQFF.

A few counts support this clonotype. The chain combines TRBV28 with TRBJ2-7; 7 bases match TRBD2. Germline trimming cut 5 bases from V and 0 bases from J; bases unmatched to any gene: 4. The CDR3 covers 14 residues. CDR1 is MDHEN, CDR2 SYDVKM, per germline. The CDR3, as DNA: TGTGCCAGCAGTCCGTCTAGCGGCTCCTACGAGCAGTACTTC. This sequence encodes CASSPSSGSYEQYF.

Comment on this clonotype: Likely a read error: the CDR3 ends without its conserved phenylalanine or tryptophan. The chain employs TRBV29-1 and TRBJ2-1, with TRBD1 matching over 7 bases. The CDR3 covers 14 residues. Per the germline V gene, CDR1 is SQVTM and CDR2 is ANQGSEA. The CDR3 spells CGVEKDRNYNEQFV. CDR3 DNA sequence: TGCGGCGTTGAGAAGGACAGGAACTACAATGAGCAGTTCGTC.

About this clonotype itself: One base away lies a much larger clone, so this may be a sequencing read error. The rearrangement links TRBV10-2 to TRBJ2-3; 8 bases agree with TRBD2. The CDR3 loop spans 16 amino acids. Germline V CDR1 and CDR2: WSHSY, SAAADI. Written as DNA, the CDR3 is TGCGCCAGCAAGCTTCAAGCGGGGGCTAGCATAGATACGCAGTATTTT. This codes for CASKLQAGASIDTQYF.